A selection of T cell receptor beta chains follows, all from one sample in a study of blood T cell repertoires in COVID-19. Sequencing used immunoSEQ multiplex PCR; TCRdb keeps in-frame clones, though not all of them. The sample lists fewer than 200,000 clones, about 85% occurring once. Sequenced sample: peripheral blood. Receptors originate from a man in his sixties with acute or convalescent COVID-19. Both conserved end residues are part of each CDR3. D genes are given only for firm matches. Size is omitted from some rows. Given values are once, few, many or a class for expanded clones.

cdr3_nt: TGTGCCAGCAGTGAAAACAGGGGTTACAATGAGCAGTTCTTC
cdr3_aa: CASSENRGYNEQFF
clone_size: .
v_call: TRBV2
j_call: TRBJ2-1
d_call: TRBD1

cdr3_nt: TGTGCCAGCAGCGTAGCGGGAGGGCCTGGCGGGGAGCTGTTTTTT
cdr3_aa: CASSVAGGPGGELFF
clone_size: .
v_call: TRBV9
j_call: TRBJ2-2
d_call: TRBD2

cdr3_nt: TGCGCCAGCAGCTGGACAGGGGGAGCTGAGCAGTTCTTC
cdr3_aa: CASSWTGGAEQFF
clone_size: .
v_call: TRBV5-1
j_call: TRBJ2-1
d_call: TRBD1

cdr3_nt: TGTGCCAGCAGTTTAACAGGGCCCTATGGCTACACCTTC
cdr3_aa: CASSLTGPYGYTF
clone_size: .
v_call: TRBV28
j_call: TRBJ1-2
d_call: .

cdr3_nt: TGTGCCAGCAGTAGACTAGCGGGAGGGCCCTACGAGCAGTACTTC
cdr3_aa: CASSRLAGGPYEQYF
clone_size: once
v_call: TRBV6-5
j_call: TRBJ2-7
d_call: TRBD2

cdr3_nt: TGCGCCAGCAGCTCGACATTGAACACTGAAGCTTTCTTT
cdr3_aa: CASSSTLNTEAFF
clone_size: .
v_call: TRBV5-1
j_call: TRBJ1-1
d_call: .

cdr3_nt: TGTGCCATCAGCGGTGGACTAGCGGGTAGCACAGATACGCAGTATTTT
cdr3_aa: CAISGGLAGSTDTQYF
clone_size: .
v_call: TRBV10-3
j_call: TRBJ2-3
d_call: TRBD2

cdr3_nt: TGTGCCAGCAGCCCTCAGGGACAGCGTAATTCACCCCTCCACTTT
cdr3_aa: CASSPQGQRNSPLHF
clone_size: .
v_call: TRBV4-2
j_call: TRBJ1-6
d_call: TRBD1

cdr3_nt: TGTGCCAGCAGCATCCAGGTGAACACTGAAGCTTTCTTT
cdr3_aa: CASSIQVNTEAFF
clone_size: few
v_call: TRBV12-3/TRBV12-4
j_call: TRBJ1-1
d_call: .

cdr3_nt: TGCGCCAGCAGACATGGACTAGCGGGAGGGAACAATGAGCAGTTCTTC
cdr3_aa: CASRHGLAGGNNEQFF
clone_size: .
v_call: TRBV5-1
j_call: TRBJ2-1
d_call: TRBD2

cdr3_nt: TGTGCCAGCAGTTGGGCAGGGGGAAATGGCTACACCTTC
cdr3_aa: CASSWAGGNGYTF
clone_size: .
v_call: TRBV12-3/TRBV12-4
j_call: TRBJ1-2
d_call: TRBD1

cdr3_nt: TGTGCCTGGAGTGTACTGGCGGGAAAGGCCAATGAGCAGTTCTTC
cdr3_aa: CAWSVLAGKANEQFF
clone_size: .
v_call: TRBV30
j_call: TRBJ2-1
d_call: .

cdr3_nt: TGCGCCAGCAGCGACGGGACAGGGGTGTACAATGAGCAGTTCTTC
cdr3_aa: CASSDGTGVYNEQFF
clone_size: .
v_call: TRBV5-1
j_call: TRBJ2-1
d_call: TRBD1

cdr3_nt: TGTGCCATCAGAAACAGTGGTGTCTACGAGCAGTACTTC
cdr3_aa: CAIRNSGVYEQYF
clone_size: .
v_call: TRBV10-3
j_call: TRBJ2-7
d_call: .

cdr3_nt: TGCAGCGTAGGGACTTCCCTCTTCGGGGAGCTGTTTTTT
cdr3_aa: CSVGTSLFGELFF
clone_size: .
v_call: TRBV29-1
j_call: TRBJ2-2
d_call: .

cdr3_nt: TGCGCCAGCAGCCCTTCCGGGACAGGGATTGGGATGAACACTGAAGCTTTCTTT
cdr3_aa: CASSPSGTGIGMNTEAFF
clone_size: .
v_call: TRBV4-3
j_call: TRBJ1-1
d_call: TRBD1